A single sample is the source of the 10 T cell receptor beta chains below, sequenced in a study of metastatic and nonmetastatic thyroid tumors. Thyroid surgery took place with no prior treatment in any patient. MiXCR reprocessed the PCR reads for TCRdb. The table lists around 65,000 clones, approximately 15% of them singletons. The sequenced material came from blood. Receptor source: a male donor with papillary thyroid cancer or a benign thyroid nodule (not recorded which). Some clones in this sample may be carry-over from other donors' samples.

The V and J genes are TRBV5-1 and TRBJ2-5; D is undetermined. The CDR3 extends over 15 amino acids. V was trimmed by 0 bases and J by 2 bases, leaving 11 bases between them. Germline assignment: CDR1 SGHRS and CDR2 YFSETQ. As DNA, the CDR3 is TGCGCCAGCAGCTTGGACATGGCAGGACAAGAGACCCAGTACTTC. This gives the protein CASSLDMAGQETQYF.

This clone appeared many times. The sample contains more than one DNA sequence encoding this CDR3. J is TRBJ2-1 and V is TRBV20-1, with TRBD2 matching 7 bases. The V gene end was trimmed by 5 bases and the J gene end by 6 bases; junction bases not matched to a gene: 16. There are 16 residues in the CDR3. Germline V gene lookup returns CDR1 DFQATT and CDR2 SNEGSKA (reference sequence). The CDR3 here is CSASSHIAGHTNEQFF. CDR3 coding DNA: TGCAGTGCTTCTTCACACATAGCGGGCCATACCAATGAGCAGTTCTTC.

This clone was seen repeatedly, ten times or more. The J gene is TRBJ1-1, the V gene TRBV5-1; D ambiguous. The CDR3 extends over 13 amino acids. Per germline, CDR1 SGHRS and CDR2 YFSETQ. V lost 7 bases to trimming and J lost 2 bases, with 12 bases between them. CDR3 DNA sequence: TGCGCCAGCCGGGAGGTGTCAAACACTGAAGCTTTCTTT. Translation gives CASREVSNTEAFF.

This clone was seen repeatedly, ten times or more. The chain recombines TRBV18 with TRBJ2-1, with TRBD1 as a possible D gene (5 bases). The V and J ends lost 6 bases and 5 bases respectively, with 14 bases between them. CDR1 and CDR2 (germline): KGHSH, LQKENI. The CDR3 extends over 14 amino acids. The DNA for the CDR3 is TGTGCCAGCTCGTTTAGGGGATACGACAATGAGCAGTTCTTC. It codes for CASSFRGYDNEQFF.

Details on this clone: Germline is not matched at one junction end, which may reflect a read error. CDR3 nucleotide sequence: TGTGCCACCAGCAGAGAGTGGCTTGGGGACGGACTTGCAGATAAGCAGTATTTT. Translating gives CATSREWLGDGLADKQYF. The V call is TRBV15, the J call TRBJ2-3; D could derive from TRBD1 or TRBD2 (5 bases each). CDR3 size: 18 residues. The V gene's germline CDR1 is LNHNV and CDR2 YYDKDF (reference sequence).

This clone was seen repeatedly, ten times or more. The chain employs TRBV27 and TRBJ2-5, with a tentative D call TRBD2 (5 bases). The germline V gene encodes CDR1 MNHEY and CDR2 SMNVEV (reference sequence). The V end was cut by 6 bases, the J end by 2 bases, with 13 bases between. The CDR3 is 14 amino acids. CDR3 loop: CASSNHGGQETQYF. The CDR3, as DNA: TGTGCCAGCAGCAACCACGGAGGACAAGAGACCCAGTACTTC.

This clone was counted ten times or more. J is TRBJ2-3 and V is TRBV9; TRBD2 matches at 8 bases. With 4 bases clipped from V and 0 bases from J, the junction kept 13 bases outside the gene matches. This CDR3 has 18 amino acids. The germline V gene encodes CDR1 SGDLS and CDR2 YYNGEE. The CDR3 region is CASSPSGGSGTSTDTQYF. The CDR3, as DNA: TGTGCCAGCAGCCCATCAGGAGGTAGCGGGACTAGCACAGATACGCAGTATTTT.

This clone was seen repeatedly, ten times or more. The genes are TRBV3-1 and TRBJ2-5, with D possibly TRBD1 on 5 matching bases. Looked up from germline, CDR1 is LGHDT and CDR2 is YNNKEL (reference sequence). The CDR3 has 16 amino acids. V was shortened by 3 bases and J by 0 bases, with 14 bases between the two germline ends. DNA of the CDR3: TGTGCCAGCAGCCAGGGGCAGGGTCAGTACCAAGAGACCCAGTACTTC. It specifies CASSQGQGQYQETQYF.

The chain uses TRBV5-1 and TRBJ2-1; TRBD2 agrees at 7 bases. The CDR3 loop spans 17 amino acids. V dropped 4 bases and J dropped 6; count of bases not matched to a gene: 16. Germline CDR1 reads SGHRS; CDR2 reads YFSETQ. CDR3 protein: CASSPNPGGRASNEQFF. CDR3 in DNA: TGCGCCAGCAGCCCAAATCCGGGCGGGAGAGCCAGCAATGAGCAGTTCTTC.

Many counts were recorded for this clone. The V and J genes are TRBV25-1 and TRBJ2-1; D unclear. V gave up 2 bases and J gave up 0 bases, with 8 bases separating them. The length of the CDR3 is 15 residues. Per germline, CDR1 MGHDK and CDR2 SYGVNS. The CDR3 DNA is TGTGCCAGCAGTGAACCAGGCGGCTCCTACAATGAGCAGTTCTTC. It encodes CASSEPGGSYNEQFF.